The 8 T cell receptor beta chains in this list originate from one sample, sequenced in a study of tumor-infiltrating lymphocytes in primary liver carcinoma. The roughly 17-31 mg bulk tissue piece was not sorted before simultaneous RNA and DNA extraction. A primer matching the constant region was used to make TCR beta cDNA from approximately 500 ng of total RNA. Three nested multiplex PCR rounds, a slightly modified ARM-PCR, produced the libraries for TCR beta. The first two PCR rounds used TRBV1-TRBV30 forward primers with a C-beta reverse primer, roughly 11 cycles each. MiXCR was run by TCRdb on the multiplex PCR reads, yielding one entry per CDR3 protein. This table holds roughly 50,000 distinct CDR3 sequences, over 65% found once. Sequencing was done on a sample of liver tumor tissue from sampling region 2. Subset here: tumor region T2, inferior pole. The receptors were sampled from a man aged 35-49 years with primary liver carcinoma and hepatitis B virus infection.

This clonotype was observed many times. V and J are TRBV6-1 and TRBJ2-6; no definite D call. V was shortened by 0 bases and J by 1 base, with 13 bases between the two germline ends. The V gene's germline CDR1 is MNHNS and CDR2 SASEGT. This CDR3 is built from 18 residues. In DNA form, the CDR3 reads TGTGCCAGCAGTGAAGCTAGGACGGAGTGGTCTGGGGCCAACGTCCTGACTTTC. It encodes CASSEARTEWSGANVLTF.

In regard to this clonotype: Compared with germline, one end of the junction differs, possibly owing to a read error. V is TRBV11-2 and J is TRBJ2-7, with D tentatively TRBD2 (6 bases). Germline assignment: CDR1 SGHAT and CDR2 FQNNGV. This CDR3 has 13 amino acids. DNA for the CDR3: TGTGCCAGCAGCTTAGGTGAGCTAGCGTCGCAGTGTTTC. As protein: CASSLGELASQCF.

V usage is TRBV14 and J usage is TRBJ2-5; D gene ambiguous. With 0 bases removed from V and 1 base from J, the gap between germline ends came to 15 bases. The CDR3 runs 17 residues. Germline CDR1 SGHDN, CDR2 FVKESK. The CDR3 region has the DNA TGTGCCAGCAGCCAAGACCAGGCCCCGGAGCCCCAAGAGACCCAGTACTTC. It codes for CASSQDQAPEPQETQYF.

A remark on this clonotype: At one end, the junction sequence differs from germline, possibly due to a read error. The rearrangement joins TRBV12-3 or TRBV12-4 to TRBJ1-5, with 7 bases that match TRBD1. The CDR3 covers 16 residues. CDR3 loop: CASSFHWTGLIQPLHF. The CDR3 coding sequence is TGTGCCAGCAGTTTCCACTGGACAGGCCTCATTCAGCCCCTGCATTTT.

As to this clonotype: One end of the junction varies from germline; a read error may be responsible. The V and J genes are TRBV10-1 and TRBJ2-3; D gene uncertain. This CDR3 spans 13 amino acids. Per germline, CDR1 WNHNN and CDR2 SYGVQD (reference sequence). CDR3: CASSESIAATHYF. As DNA, the CDR3 is TGCGCCAGCAGTGAGTCGATAGCCGCTACGCACTATTTT.

The V gene is TRBV12-3 or TRBV12-4, the J gene TRBJ2-7, with D perhaps matching TRBD1 (6 bases). CDR3 length equals 13 residues. The chain's CDR3 is CVGTRQEYYEQYF. For the CDR3, the DNA is TGTGTCGGCACCCGACAGGAATACTACGAGCAGTACTTC.

The gene calls are TRBV29-1 and TRBJ1-5; 7 bases are shared with TRBD1. Germline-derived CDR1 and CDR2 are SQVTM and ANQGSEA. V gave up 5 bases and J gave up 5 bases; unmatched junction bases: 6. The CDR3 length is 13 residues. CDR3 sequence: CSVTQGPDQPQHF. The CDR3 DNA sequence: TGCAGCGTTACACAGGGGCCGGATCAGCCCCAGCATTTT.

Of note for this clonotype: Its ends do not fully match the called genes, so a read error is possible. J is TRBJ2-5 and V is TRBV11-2; D call uncertain. Germline assignment: CDR1 SGHAT and CDR2 FQNNGV. This CDR3 is 17 amino acids long. The CDR3 sequence: CPSSLVSRSSRQGTQYF. The CDR3 nucleotides read TGTCCCAGCAGCTTAGTCAGTCGGAGCAGTCGGCAAGGGACCCAGTACTTC.